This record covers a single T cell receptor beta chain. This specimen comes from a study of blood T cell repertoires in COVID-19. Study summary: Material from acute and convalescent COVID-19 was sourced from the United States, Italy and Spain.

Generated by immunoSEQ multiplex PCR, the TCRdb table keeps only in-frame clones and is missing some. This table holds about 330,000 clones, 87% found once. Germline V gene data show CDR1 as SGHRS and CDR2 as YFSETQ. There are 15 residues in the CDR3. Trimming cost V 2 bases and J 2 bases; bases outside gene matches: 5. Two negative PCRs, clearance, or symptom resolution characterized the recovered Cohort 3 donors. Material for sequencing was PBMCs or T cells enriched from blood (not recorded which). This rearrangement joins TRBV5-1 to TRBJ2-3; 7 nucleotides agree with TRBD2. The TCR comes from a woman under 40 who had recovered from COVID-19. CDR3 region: CASSFTGLLTDTQYF. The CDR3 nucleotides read TGCGCCAGCAGCTTCACGGGACTACTCACAGATACGCAGTATTTT. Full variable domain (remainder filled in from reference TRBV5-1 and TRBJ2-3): KAGVTQTPRYLIKTRGQQVTLSCSPISGHRSVSWYQQTPGQGLQFLFEYFSETQRNKGNFPGRFSGRQFSNSRSEMNVSTLELGDSALYLCASSFTGLLTDTQYFGPGTRLTVL.